Listed here are 6 T cell receptor beta chains from one sample, sequenced in a study of cytomegalovirus exposure and HLA in healthy donors. PCR amplification relied on 60 Vbeta primers (plus 13 Jbeta primers). The method was immunoSEQ multiplex PCR; TCRdb's version includes in-frame clones alone and lacks a portion of them. The sample contains 100,000 to 150,000 clones, 8.5% to 10% of which appear only once. The sample consisted of PBMCs. The receptors here all came from a man in his forties in good health and CMV-seronegative.

This clone was observed a few times. V gene TRBV30 combines with J gene TRBJ2-1; D gene uncertain. Germline values: CDR1 GTSNPN, CDR2 SVGIG (reference sequence). This CDR3 has 15 amino acids. Trimming cost V 0 bases and J 1 base, with 10 bases left between them. In nucleotides, the CDR3 is TGTGCCTGGAGTGTCCTTAGCCGTTCCTACAATGAGCAGTTCTTC. It codes for CAWSVLSRSYNEQFF.

J is TRBJ1-2 and V is TRBV5-6; 8 nucleotides line up with TRBD1. The CDR3 consists of 17 residues. Germline loops: CDR1 SGHDT, CDR2 YYEEEE. J gave up 4 bases and V 0 bases, and 11 bases lay outside the gene matches. CDR3 DNA: TGTGCCAGCAGCTTGGCCGCCAGGGGGCAGGGGAGCTATGGCTACACCTTC. Its protein product is CASSLAARGQGSYGYTF.

This chain joins TRBV30 and TRBJ1-2; perhaps TRBD1 as D (6 bases). Trimming left V 8 bases short and J 3 bases short, with 13 bases between. Germline V lookup: CDR1 GTSNPN, CDR2 SVGIG (reference sequence). The CDR3 length is 12 residues. The CDR3 region has the DNA TGTGCCCACCGCGGGGGGCACTATGGCTACACCTTC. It encodes CAHRGGHYGYTF. Full variable domain (missing parts from reference TRBV30 and TRBJ1-2): SQTIHQWPATLVQPVGSPLSLECTVEGTSNPNLYWYRQAAGRGLQLLFYSVGIGQISSEVPQNLSASRPQDRQFILSSKKLLLSDSGFYLCAHRGGHYGYTFGSGTRLTVV.

The chain employs TRBV7-9 and TRBJ2-1; 8 bases line up with TRBD2. The CDR3 totals 16 residues. Germline lookup yields CDR1 SEHNR and CDR2 FQNEAQ (reference sequence). V shed 2 bases and J 9 bases; nucleotides not matched to a gene: 12. The CDR3 here is CASSLLSGGPRPEQFF. The DNA of the CDR3 is TGTGCCAGCAGCTTACTCTCGGGGGGGCCTAGGCCTGAGCAGTTCTTC.

This clone was seen a handful of times. Other nucleotide sequences from this sample produce the same CDR3. The CDR3 loop is CASSASPTVAQYF. The CDR3 region has the DNA TGTGCCAGCAGCGCCTCGCCCACAGTAGCGCAGTATTTT. The V and J genes are TRBV7-6 and TRBJ2-3, with no clear D. Trimming pared 5 bases from V and 10 bases from J, leaving 16 bases between. The V gene's germline CDR1 is SGHVS and CDR2 FNYEAQ. CDR3 length equals 13 residues.

DNA of the CDR3: TGTGCTAGTGGAACCGGGACAGGGAGTGCTGAAGCTTTCTTT. Residues: CASGTGTGSAEAFF. The chain links TRBV12-5 to TRBJ1-1; 9 bases line up with TRBD1. The CDR3 consists of 14 residues. The trim removed 6 bases at V and 6 bases at J, leaving 8 bases unmatched. CDR1 is LGHNT and CDR2 is FRNRAP in the germline V gene. The variable domain in full, completed from reference TRBV12-5 and TRBJ1-1, reads DARVTQTPRHKVTEMGQEVTMRCQPILGHNTVFWYRQTMMQGLELLAYFRNRAPLDDSGMPKDRFSAEMPDATLATLKIQPSEPRDSAVYFCASGTGTGSAEAFFGQGTRLTVV.